The next 27 T cell receptor beta chains were all read from a single sample in a study of blood T cell repertoires in COVID-19. The protocol was immunoSEQ multiplex PCR, while the TCRdb copy is restricted to in-frame clones and leaves out a portion. This table has roughly 250,000 clones, around 90% appearing once. Sample: peripheral blood. All receptors derive from a woman aged 40 to 50 who had recovered from COVID-19.

The chain links TRBV9 to TRBJ1-5; possibly TRBD1 for D (6 bases). Germline-derived CDR1 and CDR2 are SGDLS and YYNGEE. The CDR3 spans 15 residues. V dropped 10 bases and J dropped 1 base, with 18 bases sitting between them. The CDR3 DNA is TGTGCCTCCGGGGTGGGGACACAAAGCAATCAGCCCCAGCATTTT. It is translated as CASGVGTQSNQPQHF.

The chain has TRBV7-3 and TRBJ2-1, with a tentative D call TRBD1 (6 bases). In germline, CDR1 is SGHTA, CDR2 FQGTGA. V was cut by 1 base and J by 5 bases, with 18 bases left in between. The CDR3 is 17 residues long. DNA of the CDR3: TGTGCCAGCAGCTTAATTGGGGGCGGCCTAGGTAACAATGAGCAGTTCTTC. Its translation: CASSLIGGGLGNNEQFF.

The chain is built from TRBV5-1 and TRBJ1-3; maybe TRBD1 (5 bases). Trimming removed 0 bases from V and 3 bases from J, with 16 bases in between. This CDR3 has 17 amino acids. CDR1 is SGHRS, CDR2 YFSETQ, per germline. Written as DNA, the CDR3 is TGCGCCAGCAGCTTGGAGGTCGACAGCCCGGGTGGAAACACCATATATTTT. Encoded protein: CASSLEVDSPGGNTIYF.

The CDR3 DNA reads as TGTGCCAGCAGCTCAAAGACTAGAACAAGAGAAGAGACCCAGTACTTC. Protein product: CASSSKTRTREETQYF. The V gene is TRBV7-8, the J gene TRBJ2-5, with a weak D call TRBD2 (6 bases). Germline V gene lookup returns CDR1 SGHVS and CDR2 FQNEAQ. The CDR3 covers 16 residues. Between the trimmed V and J ends, which lost 4 bases and 3 bases, there was a span of 18 bases.

The chain has TRBV18 and TRBJ2-5, with TRBD2 matching over 14 bases. The CDR3 has 18 residues. V gave up 6 bases and J gave up 1 base; unmatched junction bases: 10. Germline values: CDR1 KGHSH, CDR2 LQKENI. CDR3: CASSQGLAGGIRQETQYF. The CDR3 nucleotides read TGTGCCAGCTCCCAAGGACTAGCGGGAGGTATTCGCCAAGAGACCCAGTACTTC.

This chain uses TRBV10-3 with TRBJ1-2; D gene uncertain. The V and J ends lost 0 bases and 8 bases respectively, with 7 bases between them. Per germline, CDR1 ENHRY and CDR2 SYGVKD. The CDR3 extends over 12 amino acids. In nucleotides, the CDR3 is TGTGCCATCAGTGAGTCGGCCAAGGGCTACACCTTC. Translating it yields CAISESAKGYTF.

The rearrangement links TRBV5-4 to TRBJ2-5, with TRBD2 matching over 13 bases. The V segment lost 6 bases and the J segment 5 bases; nucleotides outside the gene matches: 13. The CDR3 spans 17 residues. The germline gives CDR1 SGHNT, CDR2 YYREEE (reference sequence). For the CDR3, the DNA is TGTGCCAGCACATGGACTAGCGGGAGCCGTGGGCGCGAGACCCAGTACTTC. Its protein is CASTWTSGSRGRETQYF. The entire variable domain, with the rest obtained from reference TRBV5-4 and TRBJ2-5, is as follows: ETGVTQSPTHLIKTRGQQVTLRCSSQSGHNTVSWYQQALGQGPQFIFQYYREEENGRGNFPPRFSGLQFPNYSSELNVNALELDDSALYLCASTWTSGSRGRETQYFGPGTRLLVL.

The chain combines TRBV6-5 with TRBJ2-3; D possibly corresponds to TRBD2 (6 bases). The CDR3 is 15 residues long. V was clipped by 6 bases and J by 2 bases, with 15 bases between them. CDR1 is MNHEY, CDR2 SVGAGI, per germline. DNA of the CDR3: TGTGCCAGCAGCCGGAGCGGGCCCACCACAGATACGCAGTATTTT. Encoded protein: CASSRSGPTTDTQYF.

The chain has TRBV29-1 and TRBJ1-1; D not certain. The CDR3 spans 15 residues. Germline V gene lookup returns CDR1 SQVTM and CDR2 ANQGSEA. The V gene lost 7 bases and the J gene lost 0 bases, with 18 bases spanning the gap. The CDR3 sequence is CSARKDSLMNTEAFF. CDR3 DNA sequence: TGCAGCGCCCGAAAGGACTCCTTAATGAACACTGAAGCTTTCTTT.

This chain joins TRBV19 and TRBJ2-7, with unresolved D. The CDR3 runs to 13 residues. The germline gives CDR1 LNHDA, CDR2 SQIVND (reference sequence). V shed 7 bases and J shed 3 bases, with 13 bases lying between them. This chain's CDR3 is CASTSNGGYEQYF. DNA of the CDR3: TGTGCCAGTACCTCTAACGGCGGCTACGAGCAGTACTTC.

This clone was recorded only once. The rearrangement uses TRBV5-6 and TRBJ2-5; 9 bases are shared with TRBD2. The V segment lost 0 bases and the J segment 5 bases; nucleotides outside the gene matches: 2. The CDR3 spans 14 residues. CDR1 SGHDT and CDR2 YYEEEE come from the germline V gene. The CDR3 bases are TGTGCCAGCAGCTTGGGGGCGGGAGGGGAGACCCAGTACTTC. Protein sequence: CASSLGAGGETQYF.

This clone was counted a single time. The chain is built from TRBV19 and TRBJ2-6; 12 nucleotides match TRBD2. Trimming at V came to 2 bases and at J to 1 base, leaving 9 bases not matched to a gene. The CDR3 is 20 residues long. Looked up from germline, CDR1 is LNHDA and CDR2 is SQIVND (reference sequence). This CDR3 is CASSIRGLAGGPSGANVLTF. The CDR3 DNA sequence: TGTGCCAGTAGTATACGGGGGCTAGCGGGAGGGCCGTCTGGGGCCAACGTCCTGACTTTC.

The genes are TRBV11-3 and TRBJ2-5; the match to TRBD2 covers 7 bases. The J segment lost 7 bases and the V segment lost 5 bases, leaving 7 bases of the junction unmatched. Germline V gives CDR1 SGHNT, CDR2 YENEEA. The length of the CDR3 is 13 residues. The CDR3 loop reads CASSPGVAGTQYF. The DNA of the CDR3 is TGTGCCAGCAGCCCCGGGGTAGCGGGGACCCAGTACTTC.

The chain has TRBV3-1 (or the pseudogene TRBV3-2) and TRBJ2-2, with D unresolved. The V gene lost 4 bases and the J gene lost 3 bases, with 3 bases spanning the gap. Germline V gives CDR1 LGHDT, CDR2 YNNKEL (reference sequence). The CDR3 has 12 residues. CDR3: CASSPYTGELFF. DNA for the CDR3: TGTGCCAGCAGCCCATACACCGGGGAGCTGTTTTTT.

The DNA of the CDR3 is TGCGCCAGCAGCTTTTTGCGGGGAAACACCATATATTTT. Protein sequence: CASSFLRGNTIYF. The chain recombines TRBV5-1 with TRBJ1-3, with D unclear. Looked up from germline, CDR1 is SGHRS and CDR2 is YFSETQ. This CDR3 spans 13 amino acids. V was pared by 2 bases and J by 4 bases, with 7 bases between.

This clone appeared a single time. The V and J genes are TRBV29-1 and TRBJ2-1, with 8 positions matching TRBD2. The V gene end was trimmed by 8 bases and the J gene end by 7 bases; junction bases not matched to a gene: 4. Looked up from germline, CDR1 is SQVTM and CDR2 is ANQGSEA. This CDR3 comprises 11 residues. The CDR3 DNA is TGCAGCTCCGGGACTAGTAATGAGCAGTTCTTC. Encoded protein: CSSGTSNEQFF.

The chain recombines TRBV30 with TRBJ2-7; 7 bases are a match to TRBD1. Germline CDR1 is GTSNPN and CDR2 is SVGIG (reference sequence). The ends lost 3 bases at V and 3 bases at J; junction bases unmatched: 11. The CDR3 is 15 amino acids. CDR3 sequence: CAWSRKTGPSYEQYF. In DNA form, the CDR3 reads TGTGCCTGGAGCAGAAAGACAGGGCCAAGCTACGAGCAGTACTTC.

This clone was seen only once. The CDR3 loop is CASSPRGQYV. Here the CDR3 DNA reads TGTGCCAGCAGCCCCCGGGGGCAGTACGTC. The chain recombines TRBV7-2 with TRBJ2-7; a weak D match, TRBD2 (5 bases). The V and J ends lost 5 bases and 9 bases respectively, with 8 bases between them. The CDR3 totals 10 residues. Per the germline V gene, CDR1 is SGHTA and CDR2 is FQGNSA.

Only a few counts were recorded for this clone. This chain uses TRBV7-8 with TRBJ2-1; the match to TRBD2 covers 8 bases. J gave up 8 bases and V 2 bases, and 14 bases lay outside the gene matches. CDR3 length: 17 amino acids. Germline V CDR1 and CDR2: SGHVS, FQNEAQ. CDR3 sequence (DNA): TGTGCCAGCAGCTTATCCCGGAACATAGCGGGAATCGATGAGCAGTTCTTC. It encodes CASSLSRNIAGIDEQFF.

For the CDR3, the DNA is TGCGCCAGCAGCCAACCCCCCTCCAGCTATGGCTACACCTTC. It encodes CASSQPPSSYGYTF. V and J are TRBV4-1 and TRBJ1-2; D remains unclear. This CDR3 spans 14 amino acids. The germline V gene has CDR1 MGHRA and CDR2 YSYEKL. V was cut by 2 bases and J by 4 bases, with 11 bases left in between.

The V gene is TRBV7-2, the J gene TRBJ2-3; unclear D gene. V gave up 1 base and J gave up 5 bases, with 7 bases separating them. In germline, CDR1 is SGHTA, CDR2 FQGNSA. The length of the CDR3 is 13 residues. The CDR3 is CASSLVPGDTQYF. The DNA for the CDR3 is TGTGCCAGCAGCTTAGTCCCGGGAGATACGCAGTATTTT.

The CDR3 reads CASSPHTGGEQFF. DNA of the CDR3: TGTGCCAGCAGCCCTCACACAGGGGGTGAGCAGTTCTTC. V gene TRBV9 combines with J gene TRBJ2-1; 8 bases are a match to TRBD1. Germline assignment: CDR1 SGDLS and CDR2 YYNGEE. Unmatched junction bases numbered 6, after V lost 4 bases and J lost 9 bases. There are 13 residues in the CDR3.

The genes are TRBV19 and TRBJ2-5, with TRBD2 as a possible D gene (6 bases). Trimming cost V 5 bases and J 3 bases, with 13 bases left between them. Germline CDR1 LNHDA, CDR2 SQIVND (reference sequence). The CDR3 loop spans 14 amino acids. The CDR3 sequence is CASSPGPGEETQYF. The CDR3 coding sequence is TGTGCCAGTAGTCCCGGGCCGGGGGAAGAGACCCAGTACTTC. Based on the CDR3 plus reference TRBV19 and TRBJ2-5, the full variable domain is DGGITQSPKYLFRKEGQNVTLSCEQNLNHDAMYWYRQDPGQGLRLIYYSQIVNDFQKGDIAEGYSVSREKKESFPLTVTSAQKNPTAFYLCASSPGPGEETQYFGPGTRLLVL.

J is TRBJ2-5 and V is TRBV7-6; 8 nucleotides agree with TRBD2. Germline V gene lookup returns CDR1 SGHVS and CDR2 FNYEAQ. The CDR3 sequence is 16 residues long. V shed 1 base, J shed 2 bases, and the junction held 6 bases outside the gene matches. In DNA, the CDR3 is TGTGCCAGCAGCTTAGGGGCGGGAGGACCACAAGAGACCCAGTACTTC. It specifies CASSLGAGGPQETQYF.

The rearrangement links TRBV6-5 to TRBJ2-7; the D is unclear. V gave up 2 bases and J gave up 2 bases, with 10 bases separating them. From germline, CDR1 is MNHEY and CDR2 SVGAGI. This CDR3 region has 14 residues. The CDR3 region has the DNA TGTGCCAGCAGTTACGTGGCCAAACCCTACGAGCAGTACTTC. Encoded protein: CASSYVAKPYEQYF.

This chain connects TRBV5-1 to TRBJ2-3, with D maybe TRBD2 (6 bases). V gave up 4 bases and J gave up 4 bases, with 16 bases separating them. Germline V gene lookup returns CDR1 SGHRS and CDR2 YFSETQ. This CDR3 contains 15 residues. Written as DNA, the CDR3 is TGCGCCAGCAGCCCCGGGGGACGGATTGCAGATACGCAGTATTTT. Translation: CASSPGGRIADTQYF.

The chain joins TRBV5-1 to TRBJ2-3, with TRBD2 matching 12 bases. The CDR3 has 17 amino acids. Germline V lookup: CDR1 SGHRS, CDR2 YFSETQ. J gave up 6 bases and V 3 bases, and 11 bases lay outside the gene matches. The CDR3 DNA is TGCGCCAGCAGCTCCCCGACTAGCGGGAGAGGGTACGATACGCAGTATTTT. Amino acid sequence: CASSSPTSGRGYDTQYF.